This TCR beta chain stems from a study of blood T cells in healthy people across ages. Using a J-beta primer mix together with a sample-barcoded 5' primer, a second PCR was run for roughly 6 to 11 cycles. TCRdb ran MiXCR on the 5' RACE reads and lists one entry per CDR3 protein. The sample lists about 650,000 distinct CDR3 sequences, about 32% occurring once. There are many counts of this clonotype. PBMCs, at least 7 million per sample, were isolated. The CDR3 consists of 19 residues. Germline V gene data show CDR1 as KGHSH and CDR2 as LQKENI. J was trimmed by 0 bases and V by 6 bases; bases with no gene match: 18.

The source material was blood. The source of this sequence is a woman aged 80 or over in good health. The chain has TRBV18 and TRBJ2-5; 8 bases map to TRBD1. CDR3 sequence (DNA): TGTGCCAGCTCCCAACTTCGAGGACAGGGAAGGGGTAACCAAGAGACCCAGTACTTC. Its protein is CASSQLRGQGRGNQETQYF. Drawing the rest from reference TRBV18 and TRBJ2-5, the complete variable domain is NAGVMQNPRHLVRRRGQEARLRCSPMKGHSHVYWYRQLPEEGLKFMVYLQKENIIDESGMPKERFSAEFPKEGPSILRIQQVVRGDSAAYFCASSQLRGQGRGNQETQYFGPGTRLLVL.